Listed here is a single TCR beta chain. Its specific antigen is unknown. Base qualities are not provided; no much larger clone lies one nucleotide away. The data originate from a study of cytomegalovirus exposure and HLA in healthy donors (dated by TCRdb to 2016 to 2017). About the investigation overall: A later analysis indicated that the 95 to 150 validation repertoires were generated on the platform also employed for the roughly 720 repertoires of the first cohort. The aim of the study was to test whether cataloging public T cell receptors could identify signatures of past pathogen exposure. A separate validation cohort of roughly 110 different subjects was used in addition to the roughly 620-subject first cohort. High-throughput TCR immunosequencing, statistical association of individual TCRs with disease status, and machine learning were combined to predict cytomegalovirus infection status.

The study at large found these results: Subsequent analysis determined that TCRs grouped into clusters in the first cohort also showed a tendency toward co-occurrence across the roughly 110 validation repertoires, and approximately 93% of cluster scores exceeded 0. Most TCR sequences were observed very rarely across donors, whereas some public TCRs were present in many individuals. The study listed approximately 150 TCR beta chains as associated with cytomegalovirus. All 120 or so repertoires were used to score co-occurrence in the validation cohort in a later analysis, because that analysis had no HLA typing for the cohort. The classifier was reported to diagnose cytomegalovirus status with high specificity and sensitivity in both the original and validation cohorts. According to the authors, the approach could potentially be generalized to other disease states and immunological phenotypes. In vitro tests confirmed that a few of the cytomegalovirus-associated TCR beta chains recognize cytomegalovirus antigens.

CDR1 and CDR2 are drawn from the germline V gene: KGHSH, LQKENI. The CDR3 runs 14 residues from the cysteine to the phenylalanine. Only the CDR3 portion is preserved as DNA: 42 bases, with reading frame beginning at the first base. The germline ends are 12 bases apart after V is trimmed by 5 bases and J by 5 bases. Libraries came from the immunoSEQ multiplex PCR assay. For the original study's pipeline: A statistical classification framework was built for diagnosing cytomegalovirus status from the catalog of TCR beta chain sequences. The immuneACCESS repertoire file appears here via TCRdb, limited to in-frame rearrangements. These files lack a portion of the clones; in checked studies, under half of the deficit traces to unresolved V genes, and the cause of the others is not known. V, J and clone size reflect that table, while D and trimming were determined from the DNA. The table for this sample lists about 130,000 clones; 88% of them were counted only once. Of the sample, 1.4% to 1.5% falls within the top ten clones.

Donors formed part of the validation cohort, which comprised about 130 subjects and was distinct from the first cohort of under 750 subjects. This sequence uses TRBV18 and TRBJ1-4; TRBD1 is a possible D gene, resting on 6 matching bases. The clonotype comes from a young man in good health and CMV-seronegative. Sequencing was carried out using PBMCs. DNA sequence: TGTGCCAGCTCATTCGACAGGCTCAATGAAAAACTGTTTTTT. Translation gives CASSFDRLNEKLFF.